The TCR beta chain described here comes from a study of OX40 agonist ivuxolimab in advanced cancers. Study summary: Every 2 weeks, patients received ivuxolimab intravenously, dosed at 0.01 to 10 mg/kg.

Per the germline V gene, CDR1 is SGHRS and CDR2 is YFSETQ. The CDR3 totals 17 residues. Unmatched junction bases numbered 10, after V lost 3 bases and J lost 5 bases. Study-level findings and limits: The authors did not determine the antigen specificity of the expanded peripheral T cells. Average numbers of expanded clones were greater in CD8+ T cells than in CD4+. Clonal expansion from baseline to week 6 occurred in both CD4+ and CD8+ T cells.

To note about this clone: Its target is not known.

Generated by immunoSEQ multiplex PCR, the TCRdb table keeps only in-frame clones and is missing some. Here the sample spans 70,000 to 75,000 clones, approximately 83% being singletons. The material was CD4+ or CD8+ T cells sorted from blood, obtained in a trial of the OX40 agonist ivuxolimab. This chain joins TRBV5-1 and TRBJ1-6, with TRBD1 matching 8 bases. The sequence was obtained from an adult with an advanced solid tumor such as melanoma, head and neck, liver or kidney cancer. CDR3 protein: CASSSGQGRGDNSPLHF. CDR3 sequence (DNA): TGCGCCAGCAGCTCTGGACAGGGCAGGGGAGATAATTCACCCCTCCACTTT.